This passage covers 8 T cell receptor beta chains from one sample sequenced in a study of blood T cell repertoires in COVID-19 (dated by TCRdb to about 2020). The library came from the immunoSEQ multiplex PCR assay. TCRdb limited this immuneACCESS table to in-frame rearrangements with V and J called. A share of clones is missing; checked studies link under half to unresolved V genes, and the rest is unexplained. The sample table contains 60,000 to 70,000 clones; only one count was recorded for 75% to 85% of them. Together, the top ten hold about 23% of the sample. Sequencing was carried out using peripheral blood. The receptors shown here come from a man aged 50 or older with acute or convalescent COVID-19.

The J gene is TRBJ2-5, the V gene TRBV2; D unresolved. The CDR3 has 17 amino acids. Germline loops: CDR1 SNHLY, CDR2 FYNNEI. Trimming took 0 bases from V and 0 from J, leaving 14 bases between them. The CDR3 region has the DNA TGTGCCAGCAGTGAAGCGCCAATATCAGCGAACCAAGAGACCCAGTACTTC. The encoded protein is CASSEAPISANQETQYF.

A few counts support this clone. V gene TRBV3-1 (or the pseudogene TRBV3-2) combines with J gene TRBJ2-1; no definite D call. CDR3 length: 17 amino acids. The V gene lost 0 bases and the J gene lost 7 bases, with 19 bases spanning the gap. The germline V gene encodes CDR1 LGHDT and CDR2 YNNKEL (reference sequence). CDR3 protein: CASSQDSQFDIPNEQFF. The CDR3 region has the DNA TGTGCCAGCAGCCAAGATTCCCAGTTTGATATCCCAAATGAGCAGTTCTTC.

This clone was counted only a few times. The DNA of the CDR3 is TGTGCCAGCAGCGGCTTGGGGGCCCCGTCGAACACTGAAGCTTTCTTT. It encodes CASSGLGAPSNTEAFF. The chain uses TRBV25-1 and TRBJ1-1; D is perhaps TRBD1 (6 bases). Germline assignment: CDR1 MGHDK and CDR2 SYGVNS. The CDR3 sequence is 16 residues long. V was clipped by 6 bases and J by 1 base, with 18 bases between them.

The chain employs TRBV7-9 and TRBJ2-5, with 7 bases that match TRBD1. The V and J ends lost 5 bases and 5 bases, in that order; junction bases with no gene match: 11. CDR3 length equals 15 residues. Germline lookup yields CDR1 SEHNR and CDR2 FQNEAQ (reference sequence). The CDR3 is CASSRTGTQGETQYF. The CDR3 DNA reads as TGTGCCAGCAGCAGGACAGGAACCCAGGGTGAGACCCAGTACTTC.

The chain joins TRBV18 to TRBJ1-2, with a possible D match to TRBD1 (5 bases). Germline CDR1 and CDR2: KGHSH and LQKENI. This CDR3 has 14 residues. The V end lost 2 bases, the J end lost 6 bases, and 13 bases lay between the germline ends. DNA for the CDR3: TGTGCCAGCTCACCAACTCTAGGGGTGGATGGCTACACCTTC. Protein: CASSPTLGVDGYTF.

V usage is TRBV18 and J usage is TRBJ1-2, with D perhaps matching TRBD1 (5 bases). V gave up 5 bases and J gave up 0 bases, with 7 bases separating them. Germline CDR1 and CDR2: KGHSH and LQKENI. The CDR3 is 13 residues long. The DNA of the CDR3 is TGTGCCAGCTCAGGGGACTCTAACTATGGCTACACCTTC. Amino acid sequence: CASSGDSNYGYTF.

The chain combines TRBV11-2 with TRBJ2-7, with D unresolved. Per germline, CDR1 SGHAT and CDR2 FQNNGV. The CDR3 consists of 13 residues. The ends were cut back, 5 bases at V and 0 bases at J, with 8 bases in the middle. The chain's CDR3 is CASSVSSSYEQYV. Here the CDR3 DNA reads TGTGCCAGCAGCGTCTCTAGCTCCTACGAGCAGTACGTC.

The chain employs TRBV14 and TRBJ2-2; TRBD1 matches 12 bases. Per germline, CDR1 SGHDN and CDR2 FVKESK. The CDR3 runs to 17 residues. The ends lost 5 bases at V and 6 bases at J; junction bases unmatched: 10. CDR3 nucleotide sequence: TGTGCCAGCAGCATCGTTGGGACAGGGGGCACGGCCGGGGAGCTGTTTTTT. This encodes CASSIVGTGGTAGELFF.